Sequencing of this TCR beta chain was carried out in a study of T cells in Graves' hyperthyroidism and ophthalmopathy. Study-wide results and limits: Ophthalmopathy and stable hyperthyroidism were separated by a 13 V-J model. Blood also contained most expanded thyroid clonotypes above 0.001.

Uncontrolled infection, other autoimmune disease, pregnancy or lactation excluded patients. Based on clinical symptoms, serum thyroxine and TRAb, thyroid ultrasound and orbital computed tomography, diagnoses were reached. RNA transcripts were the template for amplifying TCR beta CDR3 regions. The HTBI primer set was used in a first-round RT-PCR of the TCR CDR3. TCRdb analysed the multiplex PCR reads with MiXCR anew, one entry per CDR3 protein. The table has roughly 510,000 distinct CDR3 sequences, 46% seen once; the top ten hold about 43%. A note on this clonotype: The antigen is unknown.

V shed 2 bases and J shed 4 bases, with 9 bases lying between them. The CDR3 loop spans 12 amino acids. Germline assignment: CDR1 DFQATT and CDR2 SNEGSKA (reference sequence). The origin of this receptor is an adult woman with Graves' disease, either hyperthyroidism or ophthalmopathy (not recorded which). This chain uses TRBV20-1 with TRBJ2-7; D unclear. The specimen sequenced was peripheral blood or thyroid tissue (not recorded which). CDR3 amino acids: CSARRSGYEQYF. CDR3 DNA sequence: TGCAGTGCTAGACGGTCGGGTTACGAGCAGTACTTC.